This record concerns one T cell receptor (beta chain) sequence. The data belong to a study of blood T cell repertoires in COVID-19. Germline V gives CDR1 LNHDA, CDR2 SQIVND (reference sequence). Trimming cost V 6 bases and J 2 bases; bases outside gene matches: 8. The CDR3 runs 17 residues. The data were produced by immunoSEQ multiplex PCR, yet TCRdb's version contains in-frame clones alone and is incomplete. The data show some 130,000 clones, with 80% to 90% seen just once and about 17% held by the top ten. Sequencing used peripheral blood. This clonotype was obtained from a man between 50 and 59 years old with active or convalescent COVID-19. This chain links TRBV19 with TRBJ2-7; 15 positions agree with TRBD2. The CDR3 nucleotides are TGTGCCAGTAGCGACGGGACTAGCGGGAGGAACCCCTACGAGCAGTACTTC. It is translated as CASSDGTSGRNPYEQYF.